This T cell receptor beta chain appears in the sequencing data of a study of beta chain features in type 1 diabetes. Every isolated RNA sample was fully reverse transcribed, so sequencing captured expressed TCRB transcripts. Clones were read by immunoSEQ multiplex PCR, and TCRdb kept only the in-frame ones, dropping some. This table holds about 160,000 clones, 9% to 10% found once. Germline CDR1 and CDR2: SGHNT and YYREEE (reference sequence). The CDR3 spans 16 residues. V dropped 3 bases and J dropped 0 bases, with 10 bases sitting between them. Material for sequencing was central memory CD4+ T cells from blood. This receptor was obtained from a woman under 30 in good health. The genes are TRBV5-4 and TRBJ2-6, with D tentatively TRBD2 (6 bases). CDR3 sequence (DNA): TGTGCCAGCAGCTGGGGACTGGACTCTGGGGCCAACGTCCTGACTTTC. Its protein product is CASSWGLDSGANVLTF.